The text below deals with one T cell receptor beta chain. Per the study methods: Reference gene primer amplification gave estimated nucleated cell counts. Sequenced by immunoSEQ multiplex PCR; TCRdb stores in-frame clones only, minus some. V and J calls and clone size are given by that table; D and trimming were obtained from the DNA. This table holds 100,000 or so clones, roughly 79% found once. This entry belongs to a study of blood T cell repertoires in COVID-19. Study-level background: Whether acute or convalescent, the COVID-19 samples came from the United States, Italy and Spain. T cells, B-cell-depleted T cells, or PBMCs provided the cDNA or gDNA that served as material.

The CDR3 totals 14 residues. V lost 7 bases, J lost 0 bases, and 12 bases lay in between. Germline V gene data show CDR1 as SGHDT and CDR2 as YYEEEE. Sequenced sample: peripheral blood. This sequence was found in a man between 65 and 85 years old with active or convalescent COVID-19. The chain uses TRBV5-6 and TRBJ2-3; weak D call: TRBD2 (6 bases). The CDR3 reads CASDLSGSTDTQYF. The CDR3 bases are TGTGCCAGCGACCTGAGCGGGAGCACAGATACGCAGTATTTT.